The 13 T cell receptor delta chains below all came from one sample that was sequenced in a study of gamma-delta chains in newborns, infants, children. TCRdb redid the clone calls on the reads with CATT. Among approximately 12,000 delta-chain clones listed, about 8.7% were seen once. Specimen: blood. These receptors were taken from a child who was a newborn, infant or young child, either healthy, febrile or measles-vaccinated (not recorded which).

The gene calls are TRDV2 and TRDJ3; 12 bases map to TRDD3. J lost 0 bases, V lost 3 bases, and 14 bases had no gene match. CDR1 GEAIGNYY and CDR2 EKD come from the germline V gene. CDR3 length: 22 amino acids. CDR3 nucleotides: TGTGCCTGTGACTCCGTACTGGGGGATACCCTACGAAGCTCCTGGGACACCCGACAGATGTTTTTC. This codes for CACDSVLGDTLRSSWDTRQMFF.

The chain joins TRDV1 to TRDJ1; 12 bases map to TRDD3. Trimming removed 2 bases from V and 1 base from J; junction bases left unmatched: 20. This CDR3 spans 22 amino acids. CDR1 is TSWWSYY and CDR2 is QGS in the germline V gene. CDR3 sequence reads: CALGEKKERVLGDTLCTDKLIF. The CDR3 nucleotides read TGTGCTCTTGGGGAAAAAAAGGAGCGTGTGCTGGGGGATACGCTATGCACCGATAAACTCATCTTT.

The chain carries TRDV2 and TRDJ1; TRDD3 matches 9 bases. Germline V gives CDR1 GEAIGNYY, CDR2 EKD. The CDR3 spans 14 residues. V shed 2 bases, J shed 5 bases, and the junction held 5 bases outside the gene matches. CDR3 sequence (DNA): TGTGCCTGTGACAAGCTGGGGGATGATGATAAACTCATCTTT. Translating gives CACDKLGDDDKLIF.

This clone was seen more than once but under ten times. The V gene is TRDV2, the J gene TRDJ1; 8 bases line up with TRDD3. The V and J ends lost 0 bases and 0 bases, in that order; junction bases with no gene match: 8. Germline CDR1 and CDR2: GEAIGNYY and EKD. The CDR3 consists of 17 residues. The CDR3 DNA sequence: TGTGCCTGTGACACCTTACTGGGGGGCGGATACACCGATAAACTCATCTTT. It yields the protein CACDTLLGGGYTDKLIF.

Turning to this clone: At one boundary the junction diverges from the germline segment, which might be a read error. V is TRDV2 and J is TRDJ3; 7 bases line up with TRDD3. Germline V CDR1 and CDR2: GEAIGNYY, EKD. CDR3 length: 18 amino acids. The CDR3 region has the DNA TGTGCCTGTGACACTGCCGGATACGTCTCCTGGGACACCCGACAAATGTTTTTC. Its translation: CACDTAGYVSWDTRQMFF.

This clone was observed a handful of times. The rearrangement uses TRDV2 and TRDJ1; TRDD3 agrees at 10 bases. This CDR3 contains 18 residues. The J segment lost 3 bases and the V segment lost 0 bases, leaving 12 bases of the junction unmatched. Germline V gives CDR1 GEAIGNYY, CDR2 EKD. The DNA for the CDR3 is TGTGCCTGTGACACCGTTGAAATTGGGGGATACTTTGCCGATAAACTCATCTTT. Translated, it gives CACDTVEIGGYFADKLIF.

A few counts support this clone. The J gene is TRDJ1, the V gene TRDV2; possible D gene TRDD3, 6 bases. Germline V gene data show CDR1 as GEAIGNYY and CDR2 as EKD. Trimming left V 1 base short and J 0 bases short, with 26 bases between. The CDR3 loop spans 20 amino acids. The CDR3: CACDTVSRNRGGAYTDKLIF. For the CDR3, the DNA is TGTGCCTGTGACACGGTAAGTCGGAACCGCGGGGGAGCTTACACCGATAAACTCATCTTT.

In its sample, this clone was seen a few times. The CDR3 reads CACDTILGDTAQLFF. CDR3 coding DNA: TGTGCCTGTGACACGATACTGGGGGATACAGCACAACTCTTCTTT. This chain uses TRDV2 with TRDJ2; 10 bases are shared with TRDD3. After removal of 1 base from V and 5 bases from J, the junction contained 3 bases not matched to a gene. This CDR3 is 15 amino acids long. Germline CDR1 reads GEAIGNYY; CDR2 reads EKD.

This CDR3 reads CACDPLGRWMGNTDKLIF. The CDR3 DNA reads as TGTGCCTGTGATCCCCTGGGGCGGTGGATGGGTAACACCGATAAACTCATCTTT. This sequence joins TRDV2 and TRDJ1, with TRDD3 as a possible D gene (6 bases). V lost 4 bases to trimming and J lost 0 bases, with 23 bases between them. The CDR3 has 18 residues. Germline CDR1 and CDR2: GEAIGNYY and EKD.

This clone is classed as medium-sized. The J gene is TRDJ2, the V gene TRDV2; 10 bases match TRDD3. Germline V CDR1 and CDR2: GEAIGNYY, EKD. The CDR3 totals 15 residues. V lost 0 bases, J lost 5 bases, and 2 bases stayed unmatched. CDR3 sequence: CACDTVLGDTAQLFF. In DNA, the CDR3 is TGTGCCTGTGACACCGTACTGGGGGATACAGCACAACTCTTCTTT.

This clone was observed a few times. V usage is TRDV2 and J usage is TRDJ1, with TRDD3 matching 11 bases. With 1 base clipped from V and 3 bases from J, the junction kept 3 bases outside the gene matches. Germline CDR1 is GEAIGNYY and CDR2 is EKD. This CDR3 has 15 residues. The CDR3 region has the DNA TGTGCCTGTGACACACTGGGGGATAAAGCCGATAAACTCATCTTT. Translation: CACDTLGDKADKLIF.

In its sample, this clone was seen a few times. The DNA of the CDR3 is TGTGCCTGTGACACCGTTGGGGGATACGCACGCGATAAACTCATCTTT. This sequence encodes CACDTVGGYARDKLIF. The rearrangement links TRDV2 to TRDJ1, with 11 bases lining up with TRDD3. This CDR3 is built from 16 residues. CDR1 is GEAIGNYY, CDR2 EKD, per germline. V lost 0 bases and J lost 4; bases outside the gene matches: 6.

This clone was seen a few times. The same CDR3 is also encoded by other DNA sequences in this sample. The chain's CDR3 is CACDTITGGYSLTDKLIF. DNA of the CDR3: TGTGCCTGTGACACCATTACTGGGGGATATTCCCTAACCGATAAACTCATCTTT. The chain couples TRDV2 to TRDJ1; TRDD3 matches at 11 bases. This CDR3 comprises 18 residues. With 0 bases clipped from V and 2 bases from J, the junction kept 10 bases outside the gene matches. Germline V CDR1 and CDR2: GEAIGNYY, EKD.